This T cell receptor beta chain was identified in a study of Ad26.COV2.S vaccination and SARS-CoV-2 variants. Treatment denoted: about 20 received Ad26.COV2.S at low or high dose, single or two shots; 5 received placebo; per-sample allocation not given. On day 63 after the first injection, vaccine and placebo recipients gave samples. Profiling relied on immunoSEQ multiplex PCR, and the TCRdb table lists in-frame clones only, not all of them. The sample includes 300,000 to 350,000 clones, 86% seen only once; the top ten take about 11%. The CDR3 has 11 residues. The germline gives CDR1 MDHEN, CDR2 SYDVKM. Trimming left V 4 bases short and J 7 bases short, with 7 bases between.

The rearrangement uses TRBV28 and TRBJ1-1; no firm D call. Sequencing used peripheral blood, obtained in a trial of Ad26.COV2.S vaccine versus placebo. This TCR was sampled from a person between 18 and 65 years old who received the Ad26.COV2.S COVID-19 vaccine or a placebo. The CDR3: CASSWAGEAFF. In nucleotides, the CDR3 is TGTGCCAGCAGTTGGGCAGGTGAAGCTTTCTTT. The entire variable domain, with the rest obtained from reference TRBV28 and TRBJ1-1, is as follows: DVKVTQSSRYLVKRTGEKVFLECVQDMDHENMFWYRQDPGLGLRLIYFSYDVKMKEKGDIPEGYSVSREKKERFSLILESASTNQTSMYLCASSWAGEAFFGQGTRLTVV.